The rows below give T cell receptor beta chains drawn from one sample of a study of cytomegalovirus exposure and HLA in healthy donors. Method: immunoSEQ multiplex PCR; TCRdb's copy keeps in-frame clones and lacks some. The table includes 150,000 to 200,000 clones, around 80% detected once. Specimen: PBMCs. The source is a man aged 18 to 30 in good health and CMV-seropositive. Each CDR3 is given with its conserved first and last residue. The D gene is left open where the match is weak. Where a row states a size, it is once, few, many or the class of an expanded clone; other rows omit it.

v_call	d_call	j_call	clone_size	cdr3_aa	cdr3_nt
TRBV5-1	TRBD2	TRBJ2-3	NA	CASSPGLAGYTDTQYF	TGCGCCAGCAGCCCCGGACTAGCGGGATATACAGATACGCAGTATTTT
TRBV19	NA	TRBJ2-7	NA	CASSTQVVSYEQYF	TGTGCCAGTAGCACGCAGGTAGTCTCCTACGAGCAGTACTTC
TRBV11-2	NA	TRBJ1-5	once	CASSAGSYSNQPQHF	TGTGCCAGCAGCGCGGGATCTTATAGCAATCAGCCCCAGCATTTT
TRBV19	TRBD2	TRBJ2-1	few	CATRTGLAANRPYNEQFF	TGTGCCACCAGAACCGGGCTAGCGGCTAACCGGCCCTACAATGAGCAGTTCTTC
TRBV28	NA	TRBJ2-7	NA	CASSSGTPSSYEQYF	TGTGCCAGCAGTTCCGGGACTCCAAGCTCCTACGAGCAGTACTTC
TRBV25-1	TRBD2	TRBJ2-5	NA	CASRRPGLAGVQETQYF	TGTGCCAGCAGGAGACCCGGGCTAGCGGGAGTTCAAGAGACCCAGTACTTC
TRBV19	TRBD1	TRBJ2-5	NA	CASSIGAGTGPQETQYF	TGTGCCAGTAGTATAGGAGCAGGGACAGGCCCCCAAGAGACCCAGTACTTC
TRBV28	TRBD1	TRBJ2-7	NA	CASSPLRDSDYEQYF	TGTGCCAGCAGCCCCCTCCGGGACAGTGACTACGAGCAGTACTTC
TRBV5-1	NA	TRBJ1-6	NA	CASSPTVGGSPLHF	TGCGCCAGCAGCCCCACAGTCGGGGGTTCACCCCTCCACTTT
TRBV30	NA	TRBJ1-1	few	CAWSVQRYTEAFF	TGTGCCTGGAGTGTACAGAGATACACTGAAGCTTTCTTT
TRBV11-2	TRBD2	TRBJ2-3	NA	CASSPSSGRNTQYF	TGTGCCAGCAGCCCTTCCAGCGGGAGGAATACGCAGTATTTT
TRBV2	TRBD2	TRBJ2-7	NA	CASSAGLVYEQYF	TGTGCCAGCAGTGCGGGACTAGTCTACGAGCAGTACTTC
TRBV6-1	NA	TRBJ2-3	NA	CASSEIPLAADTQYF	TGTGCCAGCAGTGAAATCCCCCTAGCTGCAGATACGCAGTATTTT
TRBV27	TRBD1	TRBJ2-1	NA	CASSSGTGGYYNEQFF	TGTGCCAGCAGTTCAGGGACAGGGGGCTATTACAATGAGCAGTTCTTC
TRBV12-1	NA	TRBJ2-1	NA	CASSGTHPGNEQFF	TGTGCCAGCAGCGGGACTCATCCTGGCAATGAGCAGTTCTTC
TRBV28	NA	TRBJ1-2	few	CASSAEGYTF	TGTGCCAGCAGTGCAGAAGGCTACACCTTC
TRBV5-6	TRBD2	TRBJ2-1	once	CASSLAEPSGRRSYNEQFF	TGTGCCAGCAGCTTGGCCGAGCCTAGCGGGAGAAGGTCCTACAATGAGCAGTTCTTC
TRBV6-5	NA	TRBJ2-6	few	CASTRYPSGANVLTF	TGTGCCAGCACTAGGTATCCCTCTGGGGCCAACGTCCTGACTTTC
TRBV23-1	TRBD2	TRBJ2-7	NA	CASSQSVHREAYEQYF	TGCGCCAGCAGTCAATCGGTACACCGGGAGGCCTACGAGCAGTACTTC
TRBV28	NA	TRBJ1-2	NA	CASTTGIYGYTF	TGTGCCAGCACCACAGGGATCTATGGCTACACCTTC
TRBV19	NA	TRBJ1-2	few	CASSIGHNYGYTF	TGTGCCAGTAGTATAGGACACAACTATGGCTACACCTTC
TRBV19	TRBD2	TRBJ2-1	NA	CASSALAASNNEQFF	TGTGCCAGTAGTGCTCTAGCGGCGAGCAACAATGAGCAGTTCTTC
TRBV7-8	NA	TRBJ2-1	NA	CASSLVVRDNEQFF	TGTGCCAGCAGCTTAGTTGTTAGAGACAATGAGCAGTTCTTC
TRBV27	NA	TRBJ1-1	NA	CASSMGRGLGTEAFF	TGTGCCAGCAGTATGGGGAGGGGACTAGGTACTGAAGCTTTCTTT
TRBV10-1	NA	TRBJ2-3	NA	CASSEETADTQYF	TGCGCCAGCAGTGAGGAGACTGCAGATACGCAGTATTTT
TRBV29-1	TRBD1	TRBJ1-1	NA	CSAHRGGNTEAFF	TGCAGCGCCCACAGGGGGGGGAACACTGAAGCTTTCTTT
TRBV5-4	TRBD2	TRBJ2-2	NA	CASSLGLAANTGELFF	TGTGCCAGCAGCTTGGGACTAGCGGCGAACACCGGGGAGCTGTTTTTT
TRBV9	TRBD2	TRBJ2-1	NA	CASSLPSGEGSYNEQFF	TGTGCCAGCAGCCTCCCCTCTGGGGAGGGCTCCTACAATGAGCAGTTCTTC
TRBV7-2	NA	TRBJ2-5	NA	CASSLATMETQYF	TGTGCCAGCAGCCTCGCGACTATGGAGACCCAGTACTTC
TRBV5-6	TRBD1	TRBJ1-1	NA	CASSLRTGGTEAFF	TGTGCCAGCAGCTTGAGGACAGGGGGCACTGAAGCTTTCTTT
TRBV7-8	NA	TRBJ1-4	NA	CASSIRGLATNEKLFF	TGTGCCAGCAGCATAAGGGGCCTTGCAACTAATGAAAAACTGTTTTTT
TRBV28	NA	TRBJ2-7	NA	CASNTGGYEQYF	TGTGCCAGCAACACCGGGGGCTACGAGCAGTACTTC
TRBV28	NA	TRBJ1-5	few	CASSPAGITEAIKPQHF	TGTGCCAGCAGTCCGGCAGGGATTACCGAAGCAATCAAGCCCCAGCATTTT
TRBV28	NA	TRBJ2-5	NA	CASSGGNRGSGETQYF	TGTGCCAGCAGCGGGGGGAACAGGGGGTCAGGTGAGACCCAGTACTTC
TRBV29-1	TRBD1	TRBJ1-2	NA	CSVEPMDRGRDYGYTF	TGCAGCGTTGAACCTATGGACAGGGGGCGCGACTATGGCTACACCTTC
TRBV30	NA	TRBJ2-7	NA	CAWSVRRVGLEQYF	TGTGCCTGGAGTGTACGCAGGGTGGGCTTGGAGCAGTACTTC
TRBV27	TRBD1	TRBJ1-1	few	CASSKTGDTEAFF	TGTGCCAGCAGTAAAACAGGGGACACTGAAGCTTTCTTT
TRBV30	TRBD1	TRBJ2-7	many	CAWKISAGGDEQYF	TGTGCCTGGAAGATTAGCGCAGGGGGCGACGAGCAGTACTTC
TRBV29-1	TRBD1	TRBJ2-5	NA	CSVTQGAGETQYF	TGCAGCGTGACACAGGGGGCAGGGGAGACCCAGTACTTC
TRBV25-1	NA	TRBJ1-6	NA	CASSDTRSSYNSPLHF	TGTGCCAGCAGTGACACACGGAGCTCCTATAATTCACCCCTCCACTTT
TRBV5-1	NA	TRBJ1-5	NA	CASSQGTRVGEPQHF	TGCGCCAGCAGCCAAGGGACACGGGTCGGAGAGCCCCAGCATTTT
TRBV2	TRBD1	TRBJ2-7	NA	CASSGTGAMAYEQYF	TGTGCCAGCAGTGGGACAGGAGCTATGGCCTACGAGCAGTACTTC
TRBV4-1	TRBD2	TRBJ2-3	NA	CASSPLPSGRTDTQYF	TGCGCCAGCAGCCCCCTTCCTAGCGGGAGAACAGATACGCAGTATTTT
TRBV10-3	TRBD2	TRBJ2-3	once	CAISRPSGGVGWDTQYF	TGTGCCATCAGCCGTCCTAGCGGGGGAGTTGGGTGGGATACGCAGTATTTT
TRBV7-9	NA	TRBJ2-2	NA	CASSLGGGDTGELFF	TGTGCCAGCAGCTTAGGAGGGGGAGACACCGGGGAGCTGTTTTTT
TRBV28	TRBD2	TRBJ2-1	NA	CASSFAGTSGSNEQFF	TGTGCCAGCAGTTTCGCCGGGACTAGCGGGAGTAATGAGCAGTTCTTC
TRBV27	NA	TRBJ2-7	NA	CASRYESSYEQYF	TGTGCCAGCAGATACGAGAGCTCCTACGAGCAGTACTTC
TRBV7-3	TRBD2	TRBJ2-2	NA	CASSLTGTSGLGELFF	TGTGCCAGCAGCTTAACAGGGACTAGCGGGCTCGGGGAGCTGTTTTTT
TRBV28	TRBD2	TRBJ2-7	few	CASSPTSGKYEQYF	TGTGCCAGCAGCCCGACTAGCGGGAAATACGAGCAGTACTTC
TRBV19	NA	TRBJ2-1	NA	CASSTDSSYNEQFF	TGTGCCAGTAGTACGGACAGCTCCTACAATGAGCAGTTCTTC
TRBV14	TRBD2	TRBJ2-5	NA	CASSPQRTSGSETQYF	TGTGCCAGCAGCCCCCAACGGACTAGCGGGAGCGAGACCCAGTACTTC
TRBV21-1	NA	TRBJ1-2	NA	CASSKPLNVSYGYTF	TGTGCCAGCAGCAAACCCCTGAACGTTAGCTATGGCTACACCTTC
TRBV6-6	NA	TRBJ1-1	NA	CASRIKSYTEAFF	TGTGCCAGCAGAATTAAGAGTTATACTGAAGCTTTCTTT